These T cell receptor beta chains were read from a single sample in a study of beta chain features in type 1 diabetes. The assay was immunoSEQ multiplex PCR, and TCRdb's table has in-frame clones only and misses some. The repertoire holds about 150,000 clones, with approximately 8% as singletons. Sample: central memory CD4+ T cells from blood. The receptors originated from a young man with type 1 diabetes. CDR3s include the opening cysteine and the closing phenylalanine or tryptophan. A D gene is named only where the DNA matches it firmly. The size field is filled for only some rows; it gives once, few, many or a size class.

>TRBV9|few|TRBJ2-1|-
CASSVRGNNEQFF
TGTGCCAGCAGCGTGAGAGGAAACAATGAGCAGTTCTTC
>TRBV5-6|few|TRBJ2-3|-
CASSPFGGTQYF
TGTGCCAGCAGCCCCTTCGGGGGTACGCAGTATTTT
>TRBV7-2|many|TRBJ2-1|-
CASSQGDWMDNEQFF
TGTGCCAGCAGCCAAGGGGATTGGATGGACAATGAGCAGTTCTTC
>TRBV5-6|once|TRBJ1-2|-
CASNRGRANTNYGYTF
TGTGCCAGCAACCGGGGAAGGGCCAATACTAACTATGGCTACACCTTC
>TRBV4-1|-|TRBJ2-7|TRBD1
CASSQVSDRVGEQYF
TGCGCCAGCAGCCAAGTTTCTGACAGGGTGGGGGAGCAGTACTTC
>TRBV5-1|-|TRBJ1-5|-
CASSLTGLEQPQHF
TGCGCCAGCAGCTTGACAGGGTTGGAGCAGCCCCAGCATTTT
>TRBV21-1|few|TRBJ1-1|-
CASSKQVPNTEAFF
TGTGCCAGCAGCAAGCAGGTTCCGAACACTGAAGCTTTCTTT
>TRBV29-1|few|TRBJ2-3|-
CSVEVSGSTDTQYF
TGCAGCGTTGAAGTGAGCGGTAGCACAGATACGCAGTATTTT
>TRBV28|few|TRBJ2-7|TRBD1
CATTTGDYEQYF
TGTGCCACCACGACAGGGGACTACGAGCAGTACTTC
>TRBV6-5|-|TRBJ2-3|TRBD2
CASSPGTTVDTQYF
TGTGCCAGCAGTCCCGGGACTACGGTCGATACGCAGTATTTT
>TRBV28|-|TRBJ1-1|-
CASSLTGSVIGRTEAFF
TGTGCCAGCAGTTTAACAGGTTCGGTGATAGGGAGGACTGAAGCTTTCTTT
>TRBV5-4|few|TRBJ2-7|TRBD1
CASSLAESRGIYEQYF
TGTGCCAGCAGCTTGGCGGAGTCCAGGGGGATCTACGAGCAGTACTTC
>TRBV5-6|few|TRBJ2-1|-
CASSLIDPRDEQFF
TGTGCCAGCAGCTTGATCGATCCCCGGGATGAGCAGTTCTTC
>TRBV4-3|few|TRBJ1-6|-
CASSQDGPNHDNSPLHF
TGCGCCAGCAGCCAAGATGGGCCAAACCATGATAATTCACCCCTCCACTTT
>TRBV29-1|-|TRBJ2-7|TRBD1
CSVGRTGAYEQYF
TGCAGCGTTGGTAGGACAGGGGCTTACGAGCAGTACTTC
>TRBV11-3|few|TRBJ2-2|TRBD2
CASSLGTSGGRYTGELFF
TGTGCCAGCAGCCTTGGGACTAGCGGGGGGCGATACACCGGGGAGCTGTTTTTT
>TRBV30|-|TRBJ2-1|-
CAWSVLYNEQFF
TGTGCCTGGAGTGTACTATACAATGAGCAGTTCTTC
>TRBV5-4|-|TRBJ2-1|TRBD2
CASSLGGGSYNEQFF
TGTGCCAGCAGCTTGGGGGGGGGATCCTACAATGAGCAGTTCTTC
>TRBV29-1|few|TRBJ1-4|-
CSVGGGTNEKLFF
TGCAGCGTTGGGGGAGGGACTAATGAAAAACTGTTTTTT
>TRBV18|-|TRBJ2-7|-
CASSPNGLVASYEQYF
TGTGCCAGCTCACCGAACGGACTCGTTGCCTCCTACGAGCAGTACTTC
>TRBV5-6|-|TRBJ2-1|-
CASHTGASSYNEQFF
TGTGCCAGCCACACCGGAGCGAGCTCCTACAATGAGCAGTTCTTC
>TRBV5-1|few|TRBJ1-5|TRBD1
CASSFDGQGNQPQHF
TGCGCCAGCAGCTTTGATGGACAGGGCAATCAGCCCCAGCATTTT
>TRBV30|many|TRBJ2-7|-
CAWSGAISGNVQYF
TGTGCCTGGAGTGGGGCGATCTCCGGGAATGTCCAGTACTTC
>TRBV29-1|-|TRBJ2-1|TRBD1
CSAQDRGLNNEQFF
TGCAGCGCCCAGGACAGGGGGCTCAACAATGAGCAGTTCTTC
>TRBV21-1|-|TRBJ2-5|-
CASSKAQFQETQYF
TGTGCCAGCAGCAAAGCGCAGTTCCAAGAGACCCAGTACTTC
>TRBV7-2|few|TRBJ2-1|-
CASSQASVYNEQFF
TGTGCCAGCAGCCAGGCTAGCGTGTACAATGAGCAGTTCTTC
>TRBV28|-|TRBJ2-3|-
CASSLTGSTDTQYF
TGTGCCAGCAGTTTAACCGGGAGCACAGATACGCAGTATTTT
>TRBV19|-|TRBJ1-5|TRBD1
CASSSRTGAHQPQHF
TGTGCCAGTAGTAGCCGGACAGGGGCCCATCAGCCCCAGCATTTT
>TRBV28|few|TRBJ2-3|TRBD2
CASSSSESGGTDTQYF
TGTGCCAGCAGTTCGAGTGAGAGCGGGGGGACAGATACGCAGTATTTT
>TRBV28|few|TRBJ1-2|-
CASSREYGYTF
TGTGCCAGCAGTCGCGAGTATGGCTACACCTTC
>TRBV2|-|TRBJ1-2|TRBD1
CASRGQGNYGYTF
TGTGCCAGCAGGGGACAGGGTAACTATGGCTACACCTTC
>TRBV5-4|-|TRBJ2-5|TRBD2
CASSTRLAGAGETQYF
TGTGCCAGCAGCACCCGACTAGCGGGAGCCGGAGAGACCCAGTACTTC
>TRBV6-5|few|TRBJ2-7|TRBD1
CASSSGTGTYEQYF
TGTGCCAGCAGTTCCGGGACAGGGACCTACGAGCAGTACTTC
>TRBV7-9|-|TRBJ2-3|TRBD2
CASSVSGNTDTQYF
TGTGCCAGCAGCGTTAGCGGGAACACAGATACGCAGTATTTT
>TRBV28|-|TRBJ2-7|-
CASSTAVTYEQYF
TGTGCCAGCAGTACAGCGGTAACCTACGAGCAGTACTTC
>TRBV18|few|TRBJ2-1|-
CASSPIYRRRYNEQFF
TGTGCCAGCTCACCCATTTATAGGCGGAGATACAATGAGCAGTTCTTC
>TRBV30|-|TRBJ2-7|-
CACYTPGEQYF
TGTGCCTGCTATACCCCGGGCGAGCAGTACTTC
>TRBV18|few|TRBJ1-6|-
CASSADSNSPLHF
TGTGCCAGCTCGGCGGACAGTAATTCACCCCTCCACTTT
>TRBV21-1|many|TRBJ2-7|-
CASSNFGERGKHEQYF
TGTGCCAGCAGCAACTTCGGCGAGCGGGGGAAGCACGAGCAGTACTTC
>TRBV14|-|TRBJ1-2|-
CASSQGYGGLYGYTF
TGTGCCAGCAGCCAAGGTTACGGCGGACTCTATGGCTACACCTTC
>TRBV28|-|TRBJ2-2|-
CASSYRSGKGTGELFF
TGTGCCAGCAGTTACCGGTCAGGGAAGGGCACCGGGGAGCTGTTTTTT
>TRBV7-6|few|TRBJ2-1|TRBD2
CASSPPGGRANEQFF
TGTGCCAGCAGCCCACCGGGCGGGAGGGCCAATGAGCAGTTCTTC
>TRBV19|-|TRBJ1-4|TRBD1
CASSTGQAFNEKLFF
TGTGCCAGTAGTACCGGACAGGCCTTTAATGAAAAACTGTTTTTT
>TRBV7-2|-|TRBJ1-1|-
CASSPSRDTEAFF
TGTGCCAGCAGCCCCTCCCGGGACACTGAAGCTTTCTTT
>TRBV6-6|-|TRBJ2-7|TRBD2
CASRNLAGGSHEQYF
TGTGCCAGCAGAAATTTAGCGGGAGGTAGCCACGAGCAGTACTTC
>TRBV28|-|TRBJ2-7|TRBD2
CASRRTSGGSYEQYF
TGTGCCAGCAGGCGAACTAGCGGGGGCTCCTACGAGCAGTACTTC
>TRBV19|-|TRBJ2-3|TRBD1
CASSGWTGAGDTQYF
TGTGCCAGTAGTGGATGGACAGGTGCGGGAGATACGCAGTATTTT
>TRBV28|-|TRBJ2-7|-
CASSLPVHYEQYF
TGTGCCAGCAGTCTTCCCGTACACTACGAGCAGTACTTC